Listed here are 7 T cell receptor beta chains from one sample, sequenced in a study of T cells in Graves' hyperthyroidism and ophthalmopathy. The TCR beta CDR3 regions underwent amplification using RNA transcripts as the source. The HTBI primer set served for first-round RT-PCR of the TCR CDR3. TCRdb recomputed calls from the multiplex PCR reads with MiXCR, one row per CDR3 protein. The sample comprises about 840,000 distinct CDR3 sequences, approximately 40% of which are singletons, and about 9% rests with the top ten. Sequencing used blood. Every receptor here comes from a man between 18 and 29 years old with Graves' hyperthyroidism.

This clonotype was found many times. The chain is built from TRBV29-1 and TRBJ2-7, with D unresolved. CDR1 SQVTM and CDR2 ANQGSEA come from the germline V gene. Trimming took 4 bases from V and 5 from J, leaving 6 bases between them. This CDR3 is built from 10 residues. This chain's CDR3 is CSVADHEQYF. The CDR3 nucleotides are TGCAGCGTTGCTGACCACGAGCAGTACTTC.

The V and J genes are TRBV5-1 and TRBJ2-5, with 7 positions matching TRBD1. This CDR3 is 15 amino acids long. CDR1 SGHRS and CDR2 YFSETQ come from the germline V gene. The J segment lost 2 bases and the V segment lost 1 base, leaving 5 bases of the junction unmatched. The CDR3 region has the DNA TGCGCCAGCAGCTTGTTTGGGACAGAACAAGAGACCCAGTACTTC. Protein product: CASSLFGTEQETQYF.

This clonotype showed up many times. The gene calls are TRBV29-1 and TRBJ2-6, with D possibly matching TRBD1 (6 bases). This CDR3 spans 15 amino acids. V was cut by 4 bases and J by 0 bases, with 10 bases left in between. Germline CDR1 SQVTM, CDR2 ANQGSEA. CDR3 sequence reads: CSVVTGSSGANVLTF. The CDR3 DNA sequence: TGCAGCGTTGTCACAGGGAGCTCTGGGGCCAACGTCCTGACTTTC.

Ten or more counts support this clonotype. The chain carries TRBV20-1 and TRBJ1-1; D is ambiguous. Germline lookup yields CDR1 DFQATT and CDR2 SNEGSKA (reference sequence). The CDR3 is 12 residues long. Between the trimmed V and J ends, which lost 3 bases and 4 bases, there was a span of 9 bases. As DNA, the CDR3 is TGCAGTGCTAGGAAGGGTGGCACTGAAGCTTTCTTT. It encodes CSARKGGTEAFF.

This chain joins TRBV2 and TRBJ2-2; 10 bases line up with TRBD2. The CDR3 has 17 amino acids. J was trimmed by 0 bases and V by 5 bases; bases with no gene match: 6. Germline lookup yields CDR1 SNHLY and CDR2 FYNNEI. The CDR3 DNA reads TGTGCCAGCAGTAGAACCGGGACTAGCGCGAACACCGGGGAGCTGTTTTTT. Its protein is CASSRTGTSANTGELFF.

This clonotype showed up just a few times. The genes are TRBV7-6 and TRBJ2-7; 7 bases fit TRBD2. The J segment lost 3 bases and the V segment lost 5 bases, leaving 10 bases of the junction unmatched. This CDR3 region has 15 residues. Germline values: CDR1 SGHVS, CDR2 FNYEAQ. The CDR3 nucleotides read TGTGCCAGCAGCGCCGGACTAGGGACCCTCTACGAGCAGTACTTC. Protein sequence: CASSAGLGTLYEQYF. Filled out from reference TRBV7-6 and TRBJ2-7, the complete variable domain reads GAGVSQSPRYKVTKRGQDVALRCDPISGHVSLYWYRQALGQGPEFLTYFNYEAQQDKSGLPNDRFSAERPEGSISTLTIQRTEQRDSAMYRCASSAGLGTLYEQYFGPGTRLTVT.

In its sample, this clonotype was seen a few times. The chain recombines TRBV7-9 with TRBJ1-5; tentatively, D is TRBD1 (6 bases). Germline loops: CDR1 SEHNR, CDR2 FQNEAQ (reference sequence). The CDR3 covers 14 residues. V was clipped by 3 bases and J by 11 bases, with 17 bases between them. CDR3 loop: CASSLGGGTPAQHF. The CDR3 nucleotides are TGTGCCAGCAGCTTGGGTGGGGGCACCCCAGCCCAGCATTTT.